Below are 11 T cell receptor beta chains sequenced from a single sample in a study of T cell clonotyping in hematopoietic cell transplantation. Time point described: recipient sample about 28 days before transplant, after cytoreduction. Method: immunoSEQ multiplex PCR; TCRdb's copy keeps in-frame clones and lacks some. The sample includes 45,000 or so clones, around 84% of them seen just once. Source: peripheral blood mononuclear cells, taken before stem cell transplant. All receptors come from a man in his fifties or sixties with myelodysplastic syndrome. Some clones in this sample may be carry-over from other donors' samples.

This chain connects TRBV4-3 to TRBJ2-7, with 12 bases identical to TRBD2. V was clipped by 4 bases and J by 3 bases; unmatched bases: 4. The CDR3 runs to 15 residues. CDR1 LGHNA and CDR2 YSLEER come from the germline V gene. The CDR3 reads CASSRTSGDLYEQYF. The CDR3 nucleotides are TGCGCCAGCAGCCGGACTAGCGGGGACCTCTACGAGCAGTACTTC.

The V call is TRBV29-1, the J call TRBJ1-2; D possibly corresponds to TRBD1 (6 bases). The CDR3 is 15 residues long. V was pared by 2 bases and J by 6 bases, with 19 bases between. Looked up from germline, CDR1 is SQVTM and CDR2 is ANQGSEA. In DNA, the CDR3 is TGCAGCGTTGAATTGGTTGTCAGGGGAATCGATGGCTACACCTTC. It translates to CSVELVVRGIDGYTF.

The chain links TRBV14 to TRBJ2-1; 7 bases match TRBD1. The germline CDR1 and CDR2 sequences are SGHDN and FVKESK. This CDR3 region has 11 residues. V gave up 4 bases and J gave up 13 bases; unmatched junction bases: 4. CDR3 bases: TGTGCCAGCAGCCCAGGGACAGAACAGTTCTTC. It codes for CASSPGTEQFF.

The gene calls are TRBV7-2 and TRBJ2-3; the D is unclear. CDR1 is SGHTA and CDR2 is FQGNSA in the germline V gene. Trimming took off 1 base at V and 6 bases at J, with 8 bases between the two ends. The CDR3 totals 13 residues. CDR3 sequence (DNA): TGTGCCAGCAGCTTAGAGGCGGAGGATACGCAGTATTTT. Translation: CASSLEAEDTQYF.

The chain has TRBV27 and TRBJ1-2; 7 bases are a match to TRBD1. V was clipped by 2 bases and J by 4 bases; unmatched bases: 7. This CDR3 region has 15 residues. The V gene's germline CDR1 is MNHEY and CDR2 SMNVEV (reference sequence). In DNA, the CDR3 is TGTGCCAGCAGTTTACAGGGGGTGGCGGGCTATGGCTACACCTTC. Residues: CASSLQGVAGYGYTF.

The V and J genes are TRBV7-2 and TRBJ1-6, with D perhaps matching TRBD1 (6 bases). Trimming removed 6 bases at V and 9 bases at J, with 18 bases between. The CDR3 loop spans 15 amino acids. Per germline, CDR1 SGHTA and CDR2 FQGNSA. CDR3: CASSDRDNGFSPLHF. The DNA for the CDR3 is TGTGCCAGCAGTGACCGGGACAACGGTTTTTCACCCCTCCACTTT.

This clone has only one observation. The V and J genes are TRBV18 and TRBJ1-3, with a possible D match to TRBD1 (6 bases). Trimming took off 3 bases at V and 4 bases at J, with 16 bases between the two ends. This CDR3 has 16 residues. Per the germline V gene, CDR1 is KGHSH and CDR2 is LQKENI. CDR3 DNA sequence: TGTGCCAGCTCACCCTCGCCTCAGGGGCACGGAAACACCATATATTTT. It specifies CASSPSPQGHGNTIYF.

The chain recombines TRBV2 with TRBJ1-4; 8 positions agree with TRBD1. CDR3 size: 14 residues. The germline gives CDR1 SNHLY, CDR2 FYNNEI. V lost 8 bases and J lost 7; bases outside the gene matches: 9. The CDR3 coding sequence is TGTGCCAGCGCCCTGGACAGGGCGGGTGAAAAACTGTTTTTT. Translating it yields CASALDRAGEKLFF.

The chain uses TRBV5-1 and TRBJ2-1, with 8 positions matching TRBD1. From germline, CDR1 is SGHRS and CDR2 YFSETQ. Trimming took 2 bases from V and 6 from J; bases not matched to a gene: 10. This CDR3 has 16 residues. Here the CDR3 reads CASSFLGQGMGNEQFF. In nucleotides, the CDR3 is TGCGCCAGCAGCTTCCTCGGACAGGGAATGGGCAATGAGCAGTTCTTC. The whole variable domain, filled in from reference TRBV5-1 and TRBJ2-1, reads KAGVTQTPRYLIKTRGQQVTLSCSPISGHRSVSWYQQTPGQGLQFLFEYFSETQRNKGNFPGRFSGRQFSNSRSEMNVSTLELGDSALYLCASSFLGQGMGNEQFFGPGTRLTVL.

This clone came up once. The chain recombines TRBV7-2 with TRBJ2-1; D is unresolved. The length of the CDR3 is 16 residues. From germline, CDR1 is SGHTA and CDR2 FQGNSA. The germline V and J ends were trimmed by 3 bases and 9 bases, with 21 bases remaining between them. The CDR3 here is CASSLLPHPQRSEQFF. CDR3 bases: TGTGCCAGCAGCTTGCTTCCCCACCCGCAACGCAGTGAGCAGTTCTTC.

This chain joins TRBV4-3 and TRBJ1-2, with TRBD1 matching over 7 bases. V trimming: 1 base; J trimming: 6 bases; junction bases outside the gene matches: 8. CDR1 and CDR2 from the germline V gene are LGHNA and YSLEER. CDR3 length: 15 residues. CDR3 DNA: TGCGCCAGCAGCCAAGTAAGGCAGGGGGTGAATGGCTACACCTTC. Amino acid sequence: CASSQVRQGVNGYTF.